The rows below give T cell receptor beta chains drawn from one sample of a study of blood T cell repertoires in COVID-19. Sequencing was performed with immunoSEQ multiplex PCR; in TCRdb, only in-frame clones are kept and a portion is missing. The data show around 200,000 clones, with about 86% seen just once and around 0.88% held by the top ten. The sample taken for sequencing was peripheral blood. The receptors come from a woman aged 18 to 35 who had recovered from COVID-19. Each CDR3 is given with its conserved first and last residue. D genes are given only for firm matches.

CDR3 protein | V gene | D gene
CSANRQGRSNTGELFF | TRBV29-1 | TRBD1
CSVAGGRGDGYTF | TRBV29-1 | -
CASSMRDSRGGYGYTF | TRBV19 | TRBD1
CAITLTGEAEAFF | TRBV10-3 | TRBD1
CASSSPRTVNYGYTF | TRBV5-8 | -
CASSLVTSGVGNEQFF | TRBV5-1 | TRBD2
CASTGLAGGSYNEQFF | TRBV2 | TRBD2
CASSPLGGGAREQYF | TRBV6-2/TRBV6-3 | TRBD2
CASSPQSNEQFF | TRBV7-9 | -
CASSSGQPQHF | TRBV19 | -
CASSGGAKQFF | TRBV25-1 | -
CASRDRNREGAEAFF | TRBV27 | -
CASGFEGSPVYGYTF | TRBV12-5 | -
CASSHRQGVTSYEQYF | TRBV7-9 | TRBD1
CSAADSYGYTF | TRBV29-1 | -
CASTPDRPLNTEAFF | TRBV6-5 | TRBD1
CASSILDSGQPQHF | TRBV19 | -
CASSQDPGQGAMNTEAFF | TRBV4-3 | TRBD1
CASSLIAQGQSGYTF | TRBV7-9 | -
CASKGTGNQPQHF | TRBV2 | TRBD1
CAIRESWTGYSGNTIYF | TRBV10-3 | TRBD1
CASSPWTGGGHGYTF | TRBV9 | TRBD1
CASQTDFYGYTF | TRBV19 | -
CASSYSEPQETQYF | TRBV6-6 | -
CASNYGGGNQPQHF | TRBV2 | -
CASSLIPAGQGHNEQFF | TRBV11-2 | TRBD1
CASSREGTGELFF | TRBV3-1/TRBV3-2 | TRBD2
CASSPPGVNTEAFF | TRBV5-4 | -
CASSPPMGGQETQYF | TRBV3-1/TRBV3-2 | -
CASNDRETYGYTF | TRBV12-3/TRBV12-4 | TRBD1
CSVEHGGALAFF | TRBV29-1 | -
CASSIFPGSQETQYF | TRBV19 | -
CASSPPGTRGGSYEQYF | TRBV5-4 | TRBD2
CASRDIGALHF | TRBV12-3/TRBV12-4 | -
CASSHGGADGYTF | TRBV4-3 | -
CASRAARQETQYF | TRBV3-1/TRBV3-2 | -
CASSQDLGAYEQYF | TRBV4-3 | -
CASSSGQFSGNTIYF | TRBV27 | -
CATSDPGTESTDTQYF | TRBV24-1 | TRBD1
CASTSAGGETQYF | TRBV12-3/TRBV12-4 | TRBD1
CASSPPSSRVEQYF | TRBV18 | -
CASSPGQGYEQYF | TRBV12-3/TRBV12-4 | TRBD1
CASSFLEDSPQETQYF | TRBV7-8 | -
CASRPVGLSNYEQYF | TRBV19 | -
CATSRVARALATNEKLFF | TRBV15 | -
CASSRSGQGNTEAFF | TRBV4-3 | TRBD1
CASSKEDRVNSPLHF | TRBV21-1 | -
CASRAGSGDFGYGYTF | TRBV2 | -
CASSFSSGRRTDTQYF | TRBV7-3 | TRBD2
CASSVSDRNTEAFF | TRBV5-5 | -
CASSQMGRNNYGYTF | TRBV14 | -
CASSYSPGGLGNTIYF | TRBV6-5 | TRBD1
CASSIYFLVSLRRNEQFF | TRBV19 | -